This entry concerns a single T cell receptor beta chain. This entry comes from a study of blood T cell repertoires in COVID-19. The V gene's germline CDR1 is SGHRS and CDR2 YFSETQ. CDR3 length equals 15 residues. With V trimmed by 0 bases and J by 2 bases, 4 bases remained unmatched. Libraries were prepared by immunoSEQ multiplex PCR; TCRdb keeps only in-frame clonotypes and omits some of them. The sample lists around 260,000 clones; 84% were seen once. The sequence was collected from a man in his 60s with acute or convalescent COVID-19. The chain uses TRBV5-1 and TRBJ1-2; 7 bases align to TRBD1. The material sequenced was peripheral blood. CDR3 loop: CASSLAAGQNYGYTF. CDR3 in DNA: TGCGCCAGCAGCTTGGCCGCGGGACAGAACTATGGCTACACCTTC.